This TCR beta chain appears in the sequencing data of a study of blood T cell repertoires in COVID-19. Study in general: PBMCs, B-cell-depleted T cells, or T cells were the source of the cDNA or gDNA that made up the material.

Libraries were prepared by immunoSEQ multiplex PCR; TCRdb keeps only in-frame clonotypes and omits some of them. The sample comprises approximately 230,000 clones, under 95% of which are singletons, and less than 2.5% rests with the top ten. Sequenced input: PBMCs or T cells enriched from blood (not recorded which). The clonotype originates from a young woman who had recovered from COVID-19.

The CDR3 here is CASSLASVAGFTTYYGYTF. The CDR3, as DNA: TGTGCCAGCAGCTTAGCGTCAGTTGCCGGATTCACTACTTACTATGGCTACACCTTC. The chain has TRBV13 and TRBJ1-2; unclear D gene. With 1 base removed from V and 3 bases from J, the gap between germline ends came to 24 bases. Per germline, CDR1 PRHDT and CDR2 FYEKMQ (reference sequence). The CDR3 has 19 amino acids. Supplemented by reference TRBV13 and TRBJ1-2, the full variable domain reads AAGVIQSPRHLIKEKRETATLKCYPIPRHDTVYWYQQGPGQDPQFLISFYEKMQSDKGSIPDRFSAQQFSDYHSELNMSSLELGDSALYFCASSLASVAGFTTYYGYTFGSGTRLTVV.